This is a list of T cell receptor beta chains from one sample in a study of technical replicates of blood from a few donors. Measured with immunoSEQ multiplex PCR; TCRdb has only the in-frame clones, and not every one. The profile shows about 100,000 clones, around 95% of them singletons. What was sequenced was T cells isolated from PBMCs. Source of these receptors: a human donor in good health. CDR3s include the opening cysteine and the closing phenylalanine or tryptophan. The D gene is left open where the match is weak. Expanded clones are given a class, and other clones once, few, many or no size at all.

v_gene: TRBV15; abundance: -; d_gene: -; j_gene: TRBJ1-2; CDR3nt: TGTGCCACCAGCAGAGATAAAGGAGATTATGGCTACACCTTC; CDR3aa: CATSRDKGDYGYTF
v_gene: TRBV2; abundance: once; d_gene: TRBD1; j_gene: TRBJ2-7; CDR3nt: TGTGCCAGCAGTCCCGACCCCGGGACAGGGGGGGCCGAGCAGTACTTC; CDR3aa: CASSPDPGTGGAEQYF
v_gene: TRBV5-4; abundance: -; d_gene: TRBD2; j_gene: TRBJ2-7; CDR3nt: TGTGCCAGCAGCAGCCCGGGACTAGCGGGACTCTACGAGCAGTACTTC; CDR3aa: CASSSPGLAGLYEQYF
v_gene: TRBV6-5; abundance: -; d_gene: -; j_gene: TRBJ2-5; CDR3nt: TGTGCCAGCAGTTACGCGGATCGCCGTGAGACCCAGTACTTC; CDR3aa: CASSYADRRETQYF
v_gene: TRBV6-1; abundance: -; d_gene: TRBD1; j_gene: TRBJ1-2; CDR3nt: TGTGCCAGCAGTGCCGGGACAGTCTATGGCTACACCTTC; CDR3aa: CASSAGTVYGYTF
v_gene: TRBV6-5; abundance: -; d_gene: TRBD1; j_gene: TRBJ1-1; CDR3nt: TGTGCCAGCAGTTACGGGACAGGATGGAACACTGAAGCTTTCTTT; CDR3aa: CASSYGTGWNTEAFF
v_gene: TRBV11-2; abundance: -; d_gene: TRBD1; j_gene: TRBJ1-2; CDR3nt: TGTGCCAGCAGCTTAGATACAGGGGGCTATGGCTACACCTTC; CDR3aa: CASSLDTGGYGYTF
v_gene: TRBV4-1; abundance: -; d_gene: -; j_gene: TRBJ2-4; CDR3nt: TGCGCCAGCAGCCAGGCGGACGGAGGTGATAAAAACATTCAGTACTTC; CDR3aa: CASSQADGGDKNIQYF
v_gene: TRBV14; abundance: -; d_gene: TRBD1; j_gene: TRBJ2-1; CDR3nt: TGTGCCAGCAGCCGCCCGGGACAGGCCTACAATGAGCAGTTCTTC; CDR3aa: CASSRPGQAYNEQFF
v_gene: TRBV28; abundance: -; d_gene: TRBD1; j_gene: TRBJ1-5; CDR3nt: TGTGCCAGCAGACAGGGGGCGGCCGCTCAGCCCCAGCATTTT; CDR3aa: CASRQGAAAQPQHF
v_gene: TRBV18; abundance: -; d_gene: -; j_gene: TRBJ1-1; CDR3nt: TGTGCCAGCTCACCACCGGCCTCCATGAACACTGAAGCTTTCTTT; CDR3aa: CASSPPASMNTEAFF
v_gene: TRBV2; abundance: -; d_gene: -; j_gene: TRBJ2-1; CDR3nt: TGTGCCAGCAGTATCCAACGGGATGAGCAGTTCTTC; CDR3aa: CASSIQRDEQFF
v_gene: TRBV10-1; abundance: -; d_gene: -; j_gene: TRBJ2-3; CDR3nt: TGCGCCAGCAGTGATTCAGATCCTAGCACAGATACGCAGTATTTT; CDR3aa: CASSDSDPSTDTQYF
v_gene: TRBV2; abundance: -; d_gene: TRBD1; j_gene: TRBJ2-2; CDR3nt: TGTGCCAGCAGGGGACAGCCGTACACCGGGGAGCTGTTTTTT; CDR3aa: CASRGQPYTGELFF
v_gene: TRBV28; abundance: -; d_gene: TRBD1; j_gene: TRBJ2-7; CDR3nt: TGTGCCAGCAGTTTACAGCTTAGGACAGGGGGCAACTACGAGCAGTACTTC; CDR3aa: CASSLQLRTGGNYEQYF
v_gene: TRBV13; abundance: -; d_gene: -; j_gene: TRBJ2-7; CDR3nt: TGTGCCAGCAGCTTGATCCGGTCGGGGTCCTACGAGCAGTACTTC; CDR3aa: CASSLIRSGSYEQYF
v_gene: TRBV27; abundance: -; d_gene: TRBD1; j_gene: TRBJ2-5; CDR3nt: TGTGCCAGCAGTTCCGACAGGGTCTGGGAGACCCAGTACTTC; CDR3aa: CASSSDRVWETQYF
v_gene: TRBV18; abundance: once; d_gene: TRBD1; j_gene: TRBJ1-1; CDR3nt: TGTGCCAGCTCACTTAGGACAGGGGTTAACACTGAAGCTTTCTTT; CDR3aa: CASSLRTGVNTEAFF
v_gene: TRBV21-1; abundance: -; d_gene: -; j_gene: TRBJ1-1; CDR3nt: TGTGCCAGCAGCTTGGACAGGGGGCAACCCGCTGAAGCTTTCTTT; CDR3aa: CASSLDRGQPAEAFF
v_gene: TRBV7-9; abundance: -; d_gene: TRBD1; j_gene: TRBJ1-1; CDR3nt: TGTGCCAGCAGCTTAAGGGGGCGAAGCACTGAAGCTTTCTTT; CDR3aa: CASSLRGRSTEAFF
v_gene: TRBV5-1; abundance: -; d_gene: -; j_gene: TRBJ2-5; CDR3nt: TGCGCCAGCGAGCGTTTGCCACAAGAGACCCAGTACTTC; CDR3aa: CASERLPQETQYF
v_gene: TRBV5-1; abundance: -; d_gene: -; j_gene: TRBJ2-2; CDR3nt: TGCGCCAGCAGCTTGGAACAGCCCCCCGGGGAGCTGTTTTTT; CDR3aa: CASSLEQPPGELFF
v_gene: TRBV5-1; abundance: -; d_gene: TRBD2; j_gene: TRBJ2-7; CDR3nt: TGCGCCAGCAGCACCCCCGTAGGACTAGCGTTGAACGAGCAGTACTTC; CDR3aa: CASSTPVGLALNEQYF
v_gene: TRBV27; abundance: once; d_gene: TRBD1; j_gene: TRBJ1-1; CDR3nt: TGTGCCAGCAGTCCGACAGGGTTCGACCCTGAAGCTTTCTTT; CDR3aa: CASSPTGFDPEAFF
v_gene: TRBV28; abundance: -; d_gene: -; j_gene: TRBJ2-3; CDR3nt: TGTGCCAGCAGTTTATCACAGACCAGCACAGATACGCAGTATTTT; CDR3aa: CASSLSQTSTDTQYF
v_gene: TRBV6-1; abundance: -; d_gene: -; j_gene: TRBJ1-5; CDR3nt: TGTGCCAGCAGTGGAGAAAGTAATAGCAATCAGCCCCAGCATTTT; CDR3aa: CASSGESNSNQPQHF
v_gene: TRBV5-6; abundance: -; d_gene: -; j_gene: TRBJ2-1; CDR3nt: TGTGCCAGCAGCTTGTCTAGTGCTGAGCAGTTCTTC; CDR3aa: CASSLSSAEQFF
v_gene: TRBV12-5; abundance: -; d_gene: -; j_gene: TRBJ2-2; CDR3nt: TGTGCTAGTGGTTTGGGGCAGGGCGCCGGGGAGCTGTTTTTT; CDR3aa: CASGLGQGAGELFF
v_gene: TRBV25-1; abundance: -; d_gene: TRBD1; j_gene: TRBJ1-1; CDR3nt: TGTGCCAGCAGTGAATTTGGACAGGGGAACACTGAAGCTTTCTTT; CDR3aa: CASSEFGQGNTEAFF
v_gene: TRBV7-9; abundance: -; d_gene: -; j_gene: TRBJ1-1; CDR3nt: TGTGCCAGCAGCTTAGACAGTAACACTGAAGCTTTCTTT; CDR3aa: CASSLDSNTEAFF
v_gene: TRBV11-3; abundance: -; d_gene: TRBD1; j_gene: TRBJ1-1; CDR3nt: TGTGCCAGCAGCGTAGGGACAGGGAACACTGAAGCTTTCTTT; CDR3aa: CASSVGTGNTEAFF
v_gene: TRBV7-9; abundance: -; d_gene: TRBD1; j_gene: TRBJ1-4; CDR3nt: TGTGCCAGCAAACTCTCAGGGACAGGGTCCCTGGGTAATGAAAAACTGTTTTTT; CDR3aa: CASKLSGTGSLGNEKLFF
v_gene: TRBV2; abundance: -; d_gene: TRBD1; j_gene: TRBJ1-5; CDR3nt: TGTGCCAGCAGTCTCTCTCTATACGACAGGGCCTTGGGCAATCAGCCCCAGCATTTT; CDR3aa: CASSLSLYDRALGNQPQHF
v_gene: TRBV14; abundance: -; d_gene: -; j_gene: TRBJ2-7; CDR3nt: TGTGCCAGCAGCCAAGTAGGTGACAGCTACGAGCAGTACTTC; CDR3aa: CASSQVGDSYEQYF
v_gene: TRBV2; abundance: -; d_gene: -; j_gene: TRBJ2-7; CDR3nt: TGTGCCAGCAGACCCGGAGGGCCTGAGCAGTACTTC; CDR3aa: CASRPGGPEQYF
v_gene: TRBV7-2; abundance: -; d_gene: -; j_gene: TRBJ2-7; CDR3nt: TGTGCCAGCAGCTTAGGAGGATCCTTAGAGCAGTACTTC; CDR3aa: CASSLGGSLEQYF